Listed here are 26 T cell receptor beta chains from one sample, sequenced in a study of T cells in Graves' hyperthyroidism and ophthalmopathy. The TCR beta CDR3 regions underwent amplification using RNA transcripts as the source. HTBI primers were employed in a first-round RT-PCR of the TCR CDR3. Each CDR3 protein gets one entry after TCRdb re-called the multiplex PCR reads with MiXCR. The sample lists 250,000 or so distinct CDR3 sequences; roughly 15% were seen once. The sequencing sample was made of blood. These receptors originate from a woman in her 50s with Graves' hyperthyroidism that later progressed to Graves' ophthalmopathy.

The table lists this clonotype with a few counts. The chain has TRBV10-3 and TRBJ2-1; possible D gene TRBD2, 6 bases. CDR3 length: 16 residues. Trimming removed 6 bases at V and 5 bases at J, with 20 bases between. Germline V gene lookup returns CDR1 ENHRY and CDR2 SYGVKD. The CDR3 region has the DNA TGTGCCATCAGGGGGGGTGGGGCGGGAAGGGACAATGAGCAGTTCTTC. Protein sequence: CAIRGGGAGRDNEQFF.

This clonotype was detected ten times or more. V usage is TRBV5-1 and J usage is TRBJ2-7, with 10 bases aligning to TRBD1. The CDR3 is made up of 13 amino acids. Germline loops: CDR1 SGHRS, CDR2 YFSETQ. Trimming took 7 bases from V and 0 from J; bases not matched to a gene: 1. CDR3 sequence reads: CASGTGASYEQYF. CDR3 in DNA: TGCGCCAGCGGGACAGGGGCCTCCTACGAGCAGTACTTC.

This clonotype was detected a few times. The chain recombines TRBV5-1 with TRBJ1-1; D may be TRBD1 (5 bases). CDR1 and CDR2 (germline): SGHRS, YFSETQ. The CDR3 is 15 amino acids. Trimming shortened V by 4 bases and J by 4 bases, and 17 bases separated the two germline ends. The DNA for the CDR3 is TGCGCCAGCAGCCCCGCTGGGGGGTCGGGCACTGAAGCTTTCTTT. This sequence encodes CASSPAGGSGTEAFF.

In its sample, this clonotype was seen many times. The chain combines TRBV5-1 with TRBJ2-3; 7 bases map to TRBD1. Trimming cost V 2 bases and J 1 base; bases outside gene matches: 22. Looked up from germline, CDR1 is SGHRS and CDR2 is YFSETQ. CDR3 size: 21 residues. The CDR3: CASSFLFGMRQGMRGTDTQYF. DNA of the CDR3: TGCGCCAGCAGCTTTTTGTTCGGCATGCGACAGGGAATGAGGGGCACAGATACGCAGTATTTT.

This clonotype appeared many times. This rearrangement joins TRBV28 to TRBJ2-1; 7 bases match TRBD2. The CDR3 sequence is 15 residues long. V lost 3 bases to trimming and J lost 6 bases; unmatched junction nucleotides: 8. Germline assignment: CDR1 MDHEN and CDR2 SYDVKM. Here the CDR3 DNA reads TGTGCCAGCAGTTTGGTGGGAGGGCCAGGCAATGAGCAGTTCTTC. Residues: CASSLVGGPGNEQFF.

Worth noting for this clonotype: It may be a read error: a sequence one base away is much more abundant. V and J are TRBV20-1 and TRBJ1-1; D perhaps matches TRBD1 (5 bases). The CDR3 runs to 14 residues. Germline V gives CDR1 DFQATT, CDR2 SNEGSKA (reference sequence). CDR3 nucleotide sequence: TGCAGTGCTAGAGCGGTCAGGGTGTCAACTGAAGCTTCCTTT. Encoded protein: CSARAVRVSTEASF.

This clonotype was picked up many times. V usage is TRBV6-1 and J usage is TRBJ2-3; possibly TRBD2 for D (6 bases). CDR1 is MNHNS, CDR2 SASEGT, per germline. CDR3 size: 14 residues. The ends were cut back, 4 bases at V and 2 bases at J, with 10 bases in the middle. The CDR3 region is CASSATSTTDTQYF. CDR3 in DNA: TGTGCCAGCAGTGCAACTAGCACCACAGATACGCAGTATTTT.

This clonotype occurred a few times. V is TRBV7-2 and J is TRBJ1-5, with D possibly TRBD1 on 6 matching bases. This CDR3 has 16 residues. Germline V gene lookup returns CDR1 SGHTA and CDR2 FQGNSA. V was cut by 3 bases and J by 7 bases, with 19 bases left in between. The CDR3 DNA reads TGTGCCAGCAGCTTTTACCCCGCCAGGGGAGGCCAGCCCCAGCATTTT. Translating gives CASSFYPARGGQPQHF.

This clonotype was counted many times. The chain joins TRBV12-3 or TRBV12-4 to TRBJ1-6; D remains unclear. The V and J ends lost 3 bases and 11 bases respectively, with 8 bases between them. The CDR3 has 12 amino acids. The CDR3 DNA reads TGTGCCAGCAGTTTTACCAGGCCACCCCTCCACTTT. It codes for CASSFTRPPLHF.

This clonotype occurred many times. The chain employs TRBV5-1 and TRBJ1-2; 7 positions agree with TRBD1. This CDR3 contains 15 residues. The ends lost 4 bases at V and 4 bases at J; junction bases unmatched: 10. Germline CDR1 reads SGHRS; CDR2 reads YFSETQ. CDR3 nucleotides: TGCGCCAGCAGCCCCACCGGGACAGACATCTATGGCTACACCTTC. Translating gives CASSPTGTDIYGYTF.

This clonotype was detected ten times or more. V gene TRBV6-1 combines with J gene TRBJ1-1; TRBD1 aligns across 7 bases. The germline V gene encodes CDR1 MNHNS and CDR2 SASEGT. The CDR3 covers 14 residues. The ends lost 6 bases at V and 3 bases at J; junction bases unmatched: 7. Here the CDR3 DNA reads TGTGCCAGCAGAATGCCGGGACAGTACACTGAAGCTTTCTTT. This encodes CASRMPGQYTEAFF.

This clonotype came up many times. The J gene is TRBJ2-1, the V gene TRBV18, with a tentative D call TRBD2 (5 bases). This CDR3 is built from 16 residues. Trimming took off 4 bases at V and 5 bases at J, with 18 bases between the two ends. Germline CDR1 KGHSH, CDR2 LQKENI. The CDR3 coding sequence is TGTGCCAGCTCACGGAGCGGCCTACCCGGAGACAATGAGCAGTTCTTC. Protein product: CASSRSGLPGDNEQFF.

This clonotype was seen a handful of times. The CDR3 loop reads CASSLGLGELTQYF. The CDR3, as DNA: TGCGCCAGCAGCTTGGGGCTGGGGGAGTTGACCCAGTACTTC. The chain employs TRBV5-1 and TRBJ2-5; D tentatively reads TRBD1 or TRBD2 (5 bases each). Germline V gene lookup returns CDR1 SGHRS and CDR2 YFSETQ. The length of the CDR3 is 14 residues. V gave up 0 bases and J gave up 7 bases, with 13 bases separating them. Complete variable domain (other parts from reference TRBV5-1 and TRBJ2-5): KAGVTQTPRYLIKTRGQQVTLSCSPISGHRSVSWYQQTPGQGLQFLFEYFSETQRNKGNFPGRFSGRQFSNSRSEMNVSTLELGDSALYLCASSLGLGELTQYFGPGTRLLVL.

This clonotype was seen more than once but under ten times. The chain employs TRBV29-1 and TRBJ1-2; D is perhaps TRBD1 (6 bases). Germline CDR1 reads SQVTM; CDR2 reads ANQGSEA. V lost 4 bases and J lost 6, with 12 bases in between. The CDR3 sequence is 12 residues long. The CDR3, as DNA: TGCAGCGTTGGGACAGATTGGGATGGCTACACCTTC. Protein sequence: CSVGTDWDGYTF.

This clonotype was found a few times. The V gene is TRBV24-1, the J gene TRBJ1-5; 8 bases are a match to TRBD1. V shed 4 bases and J 5 bases; nucleotides not matched to a gene: 6. The CDR3 has 15 amino acids. The germline V gene has CDR1 KGHDR and CDR2 SFDVKD. CDR3 in amino acids: CATSEGGQGDQPQHF. CDR3 sequence (DNA): TGTGCCACCAGTGAGGGCGGACAGGGCGATCAGCCCCAGCATTTT.

This clonotype has only a few counts. The chain has TRBV4-2 and TRBJ2-1, with TRBD2 matching over 14 bases. Germline V lookup: CDR1 LGHNA, CDR2 YNFKEQ. V lost 5 bases to trimming and J lost 2 bases; unmatched junction nucleotides: 5. The CDR3 length is 17 residues. The CDR3 DNA reads as TGTGCCAGCAGCTCAGGGACTAGCGGGAGTACCTACAATGAGCAGTTCTTC. This encodes CASSSGTSGSTYNEQFF.

This chain uses TRBV7-6 with TRBJ2-7; 9 positions match TRBD1. V dropped 5 bases and J dropped 3; count of bases not matched to a gene: 11. Germline lookup yields CDR1 SGHVS and CDR2 FNYEAQ. CDR3 size: 16 residues. The CDR3 loop reads CASSLSSWGQGYEQYF. DNA of the CDR3: TGTGCCAGCAGCCTATCCTCATGGGGACAGGGCTACGAGCAGTACTTC. Combining the CDR3 with reference TRBV7-6 and TRBJ2-7 gives the whole variable domain GAGVSQSPRYKVTKRGQDVALRCDPISGHVSLYWYRQALGQGPEFLTYFNYEAQQDKSGLPNDRFSAERPEGSISTLTIQRTEQRDSAMYRCASSLSSWGQGYEQYFGPGTRLTVT.

In the case of this clonotype: A much more abundant neighbour one base away suggests this may be a read error. This chain connects TRBV12-3 or TRBV12-4 to TRBJ2-2; 13 bases fit TRBD2. There are 15 residues in the CDR3. Trimming at V came to 8 bases and at J to 5 bases, leaving 5 bases not matched to a gene. CDR3 region: CASGLTSGGTGELFF. The CDR3 DNA sequence: TGTGCCAGCGGATTGACTAGCGGGGGGACCGGGGAGCTGTTTTTT.

Ten or more counts support this clonotype. The chain recombines TRBV2 with TRBJ2-1; D is unclear. The CDR3 covers 12 residues. Trimming removed 5 bases at V and 6 bases at J, with 8 bases between. Germline CDR1 is SNHLY and CDR2 is FYNNEI. CDR3 coding DNA: TGTGCCAGCAGTTCACTGGGCAATGAGCAGTTCTTC. It translates to CASSSLGNEQFF.

The chain couples TRBV6-5 to TRBJ1-3; a possible D gene is TRBD1 (5 bases). Germline-derived CDR1 and CDR2 are MNHEY and SVGAGI. The V end was cut by 2 bases, the J end by 7 bases, with 15 bases between. This CDR3 has 15 amino acids. CDR3 in DNA: TGTGCCAGCAGTTACGGGCCCCGGGGGGAGAACACCATATATTTT. Encoded protein: CASSYGPRGENTIYF.

V and J are TRBV11-2 and TRBJ2-2, with TRBD2 matching over 9 bases. In germline, CDR1 is SGHAT, CDR2 FQNNGV. With 4 bases clipped from V and 1 base from J, the junction kept 4 bases outside the gene matches. CDR3 length equals 16 residues. This CDR3 reads CASSYGLAMNTGELFF. In DNA form, the CDR3 reads TGTGCCAGCAGCTACGGACTAGCGATGAACACCGGGGAGCTGTTTTTT.

Note on this clonotype: This could be a read error, since a much larger clone is one nucleotide away. V gene TRBV6-1 combines with J gene TRBJ1-2; 9 bases align to TRBD1. Germline loops: CDR1 MNHNS, CDR2 SASEGT. This CDR3 has 16 residues. The CDR3 DNA reads as TGTGCCAGCAGGATCCCCCCGGGACAGGGAGGCTATGGCTACGCCTTC. Translated, it gives CASRIPPGQGGYGYAF.

This clonotype has at least ten counts. The chain uses TRBV12-3 or TRBV12-4 and TRBJ2-1; 10 positions agree with TRBD1. Trimming took 0 bases from V and 7 from J; bases not matched to a gene: 6. This CDR3 has 16 amino acids. CDR3 sequence: CASSLAGQGIGNEQFF. DNA for the CDR3: TGTGCCAGCAGTTTAGCGGGACAGGGGATCGGGAATGAGCAGTTCTTC.

V is TRBV28 and J is TRBJ1-4; D is unclear. The CDR3 has 14 amino acids. The ends were cut back, 4 bases at V and 3 bases at J, with 9 bases in the middle. From germline, CDR1 is MDHEN and CDR2 SYDVKM. The chain's CDR3 is CASSSRLSNEKLFF. The DNA of the CDR3 is TGTGCCAGCAGTTCGAGGCTATCTAATGAAAAACTGTTTTTT.

This clonotype was observed at least ten times. V usage is TRBV12-3 or TRBV12-4 and J usage is TRBJ1-2, with TRBD1 identical over 9 bases. With 5 bases clipped from V and 3 bases from J, the junction kept 4 bases outside the gene matches. The CDR3 spans 14 residues. DNA for the CDR3: TGTGCCAGCAGTGGGACAGGGAATTACTATGGCTACACCTTC. Its translation: CASSGTGNYYGYTF.

This clonotype was detected many times. The chain couples TRBV6-1 to TRBJ2-1; D is unclear. The ends were cut back, 4 bases at V and 0 bases at J, with 10 bases in the middle. Per germline, CDR1 MNHNS and CDR2 SASEGT. This CDR3 is built from 15 residues. CDR3 region: CASSVDLSSYNEQFF. The DNA for the CDR3 is TGTGCCAGCAGTGTAGACTTGAGCTCCTACAATGAGCAGTTCTTC.